One and the same sample provided the 18 T cell receptor beta chains below, sequenced in a study of control samples from healthy donors and cancer patients (dated by TCRdb to 2020 to 2021). Preparation of the library involved the immunoSEQ multiplex PCR assay. The clones in this table, taken by TCRdb from immuneACCESS, are in-frame only. Not every clone is retained; where verified, under half of the shortfall comes from an unresolved V gene, and the cause of the rest is unknown. The sample table shows more than 110,000 clones, and more than 90% are seen once. Of the sample, roughly 10% is held by the ten largest clones. Sequenced material: blood. The receptors shown here come from a man aged 30 to 39 in good health.

This chain links TRBV7-9 with TRBJ1-2; D is unresolved. The CDR3 length is 13 residues. Germline V CDR1 and CDR2: SEHNR, FQNEAQ (reference sequence). The V end lost 1 base, the J end lost 2 bases, and 5 bases lay between the germline ends. The CDR3: CASSLGKNYGYTF. The CDR3 coding sequence is TGTGCCAGCAGCTTAGGAAAAAACTATGGCTACACCTTC.

The chain employs TRBV6-1 and TRBJ1-6, with D possibly TRBD1 on 6 matching bases. V was trimmed by 10 bases and J by 5 bases, leaving 18 bases between them. The CDR3 is made up of 15 amino acids. Germline V gene data show CDR1 as MNHNS and CDR2 as SASEGT. The CDR3 spells CATGGHRRNNSPLHF. CDR3 DNA: TGTGCCACCGGGGGACACCGACGGAATAATTCACCCCTCCACTTT.

The CDR3 nucleotides read TGTGCCAGCAGCCAAGATCGTCACGGTAACTATGGCTACACCTTC. This codes for CASSQDRHGNYGYTF. The chain employs TRBV14 and TRBJ1-2; D is uncertain. The V end lost 0 bases, the J end lost 1 base, and 9 bases lay between the germline ends. CDR1 SGHDN and CDR2 FVKESK come from the germline V gene. The CDR3 runs to 15 residues. Drawing the rest from reference TRBV14 and TRBJ1-2, the complete variable domain is EAGVTQFPSHSVIEKGQTVTLRCDPISGHDNLYWYRRVMGKEIKFLLHFVKESKQDESGMPNNRFLAERTGGTYSTLKVQPAELEDSGVYFCASSQDRHGNYGYTFGSGTRLTVV.

The V gene is TRBV5-6, the J gene TRBJ1-5; D may be TRBD1 (5 bases). V was trimmed by 1 base and J by 5 bases, leaving 10 bases between them. CDR3 length: 14 residues. Per germline, CDR1 SGHDT and CDR2 YYEEEE. The CDR3 loop is CASSLTQGDQPQHF. CDR3 coding DNA: TGTGCCAGCAGCTTGACGCAGGGTGATCAGCCCCAGCATTTT.

The rearrangement joins TRBV6-4 to TRBJ1-6, with a weak D call TRBD1 (6 bases). From germline, CDR1 is MRHNA and CDR2 SNTAGT. CDR3 length: 13 amino acids. V lost 6 bases and J 9 bases, leaving 12 bases between the germline ends. The CDR3 sequence: CASSEGQSSPLHF. As DNA, the CDR3 is TGTGCCAGCAGCGAAGGACAGTCTTCACCCCTCCACTTT.

The chain recombines TRBV6-4 with TRBJ1-4; no definite D call. CDR1 MRHNA and CDR2 SNTAGT come from the germline V gene. The CDR3 runs to 12 residues. V was trimmed by 2 bases and J by 6 bases, leaving 4 bases between them. The CDR3 nucleotides read TGTGCCAGCAGTGACAGGGATGAAAAACTGTTTTTT. It yields the protein CASSDRDEKLFF.

This chain links TRBV15 with TRBJ1-2; D is unresolved. This CDR3 is 17 amino acids long. The germline V and J ends were trimmed by 0 bases and 7 bases, with 21 bases remaining between them. Germline CDR1 and CDR2: LNHNV and YYDKDF (reference sequence). CDR3 residues: CATSRDRYKRLSSGYTF. In nucleotides, the CDR3 is TGTGCCACCAGCAGAGATAGGTACAAGCGGCTATCGTCTGGCTACACCTTC.

The J gene is TRBJ1-4, the V gene TRBV14; no clear D gene. This CDR3 contains 16 residues. V shed 1 base and J shed 2 bases, with 11 bases lying between them. CDR1 SGHDN and CDR2 FVKESK come from the germline V gene. The CDR3 loop is CASSQGPGSTNEKLFF. The DNA of the CDR3 is TGTGCCAGCAGCCAAGGGCCAGGATCCACTAATGAAAAACTGTTTTTT.

The genes are TRBV27 and TRBJ1-1, with 9 bases aligning to TRBD1. The CDR3 consists of 15 residues. V lost 5 bases and J lost 5; bases outside the gene matches: 9. Germline loops: CDR1 MNHEY, CDR2 SMNVEV (reference sequence). The CDR3 here is CASSRDRGKGTEAFF. Here the CDR3 DNA reads TGTGCCAGCAGTCGTGACAGGGGGAAGGGGACTGAAGCTTTCTTT.

The J gene is TRBJ2-7, the V gene TRBV9; tentatively, D is TRBD1 (6 bases). This CDR3 comprises 14 residues. Germline lookup yields CDR1 SGDLS and CDR2 YYNGEE. The V and J ends lost 4 bases and 3 bases respectively, with 14 bases between them. CDR3 residues: CASSPTGTNYEQYF. The CDR3 nucleotides read TGTGCCAGCAGCCCAACCGGGACAAACTACGAGCAGTACTTC.

The chain joins TRBV4-1 to TRBJ2-7; TRBD1 is a possible D gene (6 bases). This CDR3 region has 16 residues. Germline V gene data show CDR1 as MGHRA and CDR2 as YSYEKL. V lost 3 bases and J lost 4, with 19 bases in between. The CDR3 coding sequence is TGCGCCAGCAGCCACAGTAAGGGGGTTTCAAGGTACGAGCAGTACTTC. Protein product: CASSHSKGVSRYEQYF.

This sequence joins TRBV18 and TRBJ1-2; 8 positions agree with TRBD1. CDR3 length: 14 amino acids. The V gene's germline CDR1 is KGHSH and CDR2 LQKENI. V lost 4 bases and J lost 5; bases outside the gene matches: 6. The CDR3 protein is CASSLGQGKYGYTF. CDR3 sequence (DNA): TGTGCCAGCTCACTCGGACAGGGAAAATATGGCTACACCTTC.

The gene calls are TRBV18 and TRBJ2-7; D not resolved. Trimming took 3 bases from V and 7 from J, leaving 10 bases between them. CDR1 is KGHSH, CDR2 LQKENI, per germline. This CDR3 region has 12 residues. This CDR3 reads CASSPSPREQYF. The CDR3 region has the DNA TGTGCCAGCTCACCCAGCCCCAGGGAGCAGTACTTC.

The chain employs TRBV20-1 and TRBJ2-7; 8 nucleotides align to TRBD1. The germline V gene encodes CDR1 DFQATT and CDR2 SNEGSKA (reference sequence). The CDR3 spans 12 residues. With 3 bases clipped from V and 6 bases from J, the junction kept 4 bases outside the gene matches. Here the CDR3 DNA reads TGCAGTGCTAGTTCGACAGGGGTCGAGCAGTACTTC. It encodes CSASSTGVEQYF.

V is TRBV21-1 and J is TRBJ2-3; TRBD2 is taken as the D call from the table, unchecked against the DNA. TRBV21-1 is described as a pseudogene. CDR3 size: 16 residues. The CDR3 DNA reads as TGTGCCAGCACCCAACCCCAGAAACGGGGCACAGATACGCAGTATTTT. Protein: CASTQPQKRGTDTQYF.

V gene TRBV15 combines with J gene TRBJ1-2; tentative D call: TRBD1 (6 bases). Between the trimmed V and J ends, which lost 3 bases and 4 bases, there was a span of 21 bases. The CDR3 extends over 17 amino acids. CDR1 and CDR2 from the germline V gene are LNHNV and YYDKDF (reference sequence). The CDR3 DNA is TGTGCCACCAGCAGTAGACAGGCCACTCTAGACGGCTATGGCTACACCTTC. Protein: CATSSRQATLDGYGYTF.

The DNA of the CDR3 is TGTGCCAGAAGAGCCGGGACAGGGGATGGCTACACCTTC. This codes for CARRAGTGDGYTF. V usage is TRBV2 and J usage is TRBJ1-2; TRBD1 agrees at 10 bases. Per germline, CDR1 SNHLY and CDR2 FYNNEI. V lost 9 bases and J lost 6; bases outside the gene matches: 7. The CDR3 covers 13 residues. Together with reference TRBV2 and TRBJ1-2, the CDR3 gives the full variable domain: EPEVTQTPSHQVTQMGQEVILRCVPISNHLYFYWYRQILGQKVEFLVSFYNNEISEKSEIFDDQFSVERPDGSNFTLKIRSTKLEDSAMYFCARRAGTGDGYTFGSGTRLTVV.

The rearrangement joins TRBV30 to TRBJ1-1; D remains ambiguous. The CDR3 covers 15 residues. Germline V lookup: CDR1 GTSNPN, CDR2 SVGIG (reference sequence). V gave up 8 bases and J gave up 0 bases, with 19 bases separating them. The CDR3 bases are TGTGCCAGTATATGGCAGGTACCGCTGAACACTGAAGCTTTCTTT. Translated: CASIWQVPLNTEAFF.